Reported below is one TCR beta chain. From germline, CDR1 is LGHNA and CDR2 YNFKEQ. V trimming: 1 base; J trimming: 5 bases; junction bases outside the gene matches: 2. This CDR3 has 16 residues. These data originate in a study of blood T cells in healthy people across ages. Together with a sample-barcoded 5' primer, a J-beta primer mix was included in a second PCR lasting roughly 6 to 12 cycles. TCRdb recomputed calls from the 5' RACE reads with MiXCR, one row per CDR3 protein. The table lists about 720,000 distinct CDR3 sequences, about a fifth of them singletons. Around 10 milliliters of peripheral blood were drawn from each donor.

Specimen: blood. V gene TRBV4-2 combines with J gene TRBJ2-1; 13 nucleotides align to TRBD2. This sequence originates from a man aged 70 or older in good health. CDR3 DNA: TGTGCCAGCAGCCAAGGGGGACTAGCGGGGAACAATGAGCAGTTCTTC. Residues: CASSQGGLAGNNEQFF.